This TCR beta chain emerged from a study of blood T cell repertoires in COVID-19. At the level of the study: T cells, B-cell-depleted T cells, or PBMCs provided the cDNA or gDNA that served as material.

Source study methods: Estimated nucleated cell counts came from reference gene primer amplification. Here immunoSEQ multiplex PCR was the method, and the copy in TCRdb shows in-frame clones only, minus some. D and trimming come from the DNA, and the V and J calls and clone size come from that table. The sample holds tens of thousands of clones, around 82% seen once. The specimen was peripheral blood. The receptor was isolated from a human donor in a cohort sampled during active COVID-19.

CDR3 residues: CASSEAYRGGQFF. The CDR3, as DNA: TGTGCCAGCAGTGAAGCTTACCGGGGGGGCCAGTTCTTC. The chain carries TRBV6-1 and TRBJ2-1; TRBD2 agrees at 8 bases. The CDR3 length is 13 residues. Germline V CDR1 and CDR2: MNHNS, SASEGT. Trimming at V came to 0 bases and at J to 13 bases, leaving 5 bases not matched to a gene.